This TCR beta chain is from a study of blood T cell repertoires in COVID-19. Study-level background: In each case, the material was cDNA or gDNA derived from T cells, B-cell-depleted T cells, or PBMCs.

Germline values: CDR1 SGHRS, CDR2 YFSETQ. This CDR3 spans 11 amino acids. Trimming removed 4 bases at V and 3 bases at J, with 3 bases between. Profiling relied on immunoSEQ multiplex PCR, and the TCRdb table lists in-frame clones only, not all of them. The sample shows roughly 220,000 clones, roughly nine tenths of them seen only once. Individuals aged about 18 to 95 years were recruited from about two dozen US areas. Participants were placed into cohorts based on the clinical history they reported. Sequencing was performed on PBMCs or T cells enriched from blood (not recorded which). V gene TRBV5-1 combines with J gene TRBJ2-3; no definite D call. This receptor was taken from a woman in her twenties or thirties who had recovered from COVID-19. DNA of the CDR3: TGCGCCAGCAGCACTACAGATACGCAGTATTTT. It is translated as CASSTTDTQYF.